This TCR beta chain came from a study of T cell repertoires in cytomegalovirus infection (dated 2019 in TCRdb). Broadly, across the study: Because public TCR beta signatures pointed to carriage of CMV infection together with the matching HLA type, the HLA type of each donor mattered for the analysis. What the research found in general, with its limitations: The ex vivo response was dominated by HLA-C-restricted CMV-specific TCR beta clonotypes, which also provided the single most frequent clonotype in two of eight donors. Cumulative frequency of public TCR beta family members discriminated carriers of CMV infection plus the relevant HLA type in this cohort and an independent roughly 340-donor cohort.

The CDR3 runs 17 residues from the cysteine to the phenylalanine. Only the CDR3 region is kept as DNA, spanning 51 bases read in frame from base 1. Germline trimming amounts to 1 base on V and 4 bases on J, with 11 as the count of junction bases outside the gene matches. Taken from the germline V gene, the CDR1 and CDR2 loops are SGHTA and FQGNSA. Data came from an Illumina HiSeq 1500. Through fastp at Q25 and MiXCR, TCRdb rebuilt clones from the public reads, retaining in-frame beta chains. Each entry is one CDR3 protein sequence, shown with its most common DNA and genes. The sample table lists under 800,000 distinct CDR3 sequences, around 24% of them with a count of one. The ten largest make up approximately 8.2% of the sample. This clonotype has ten or more counts. The clone's antigen remains unknown. The input lacks base qualities; no much larger clone sits a single base away.

Sequencing was done on a sample of CD8+ T cells from PBMCs. The chain is encoded by TRBV7-2 joined to TRBJ1-1, with 8 central nucleotides matching TRBD1. The TCR was taken from a human donor in good health (CMV status not recorded). Some clones in this sample may be carry-over from other donors' samples. The CDR3 in this case is CASSLGLQYRGGTEAFF. The DNA sequence follows: TGTGCCAGCAGCTTAGGGCTCCAGTACAGGGGGGGCACTGAAGCTTTCTTT. This CDR3, with the reference TRBV7-2 and TRBJ1-1 proteins standing in past its ends, gives the full variable domain GAGVSQSPSNKVTEKGKDVELRCDPISGHTALYWYRQSLGQGLEFLIYFQGNSAPDKSGLPSDRFSAERTGGSVSTLTIQRTQQEDSAVYLCASSLGLQYRGGTEAFFGQGTRLTVV.